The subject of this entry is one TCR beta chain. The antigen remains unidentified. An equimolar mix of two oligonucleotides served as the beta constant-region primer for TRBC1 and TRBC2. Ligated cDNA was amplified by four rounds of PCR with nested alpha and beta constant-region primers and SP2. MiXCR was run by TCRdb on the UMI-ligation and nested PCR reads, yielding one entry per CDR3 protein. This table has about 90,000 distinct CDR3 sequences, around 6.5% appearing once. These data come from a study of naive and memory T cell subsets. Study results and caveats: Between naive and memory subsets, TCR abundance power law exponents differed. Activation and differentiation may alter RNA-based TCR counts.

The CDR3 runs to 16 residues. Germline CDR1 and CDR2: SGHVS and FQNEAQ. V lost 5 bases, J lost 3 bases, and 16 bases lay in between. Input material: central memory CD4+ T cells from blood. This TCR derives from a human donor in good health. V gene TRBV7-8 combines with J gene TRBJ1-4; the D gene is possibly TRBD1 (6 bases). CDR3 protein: CASSPLQGRANEKLFF. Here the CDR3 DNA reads TGTGCCAGCAGCCCATTACAGGGTAGGGCTAATGAAAAACTGTTTTTT.